This T cell receptor (beta chain) was documented in a study of CD8+ T cells in alopecia areata. Whole-study findings and limits: Researchers reported that TCR sharing among patients proved less clear than in mice, possibly HLA-linked. Normal skin contains resident alphabeta T cells, and these are also sequenced in scalp samples.

Of note for this clone: Antigen specificity is unknown.

This CDR3 region has 16 residues. Germline CDR1 and CDR2: MNHNS and SASEGT. The germline V and J ends were trimmed by 4 bases and 1 base, with 16 bases remaining between them. cDNA reverse transcribed from extracted RNA served as the sequencing template. Assay used: immunoSEQ multiplex PCR; TCRdb lists only in-frame clones, some missing. Of approximately 98,000 clones in the sample, 45% to 60% were seen once. Material for sequencing was NKG2D-low CD8+ T cells sorted from blood. The sequence was obtained from a human donor with alopecia areata. The J gene is TRBJ1-1, the V gene TRBV6-1; no clear D. The CDR3 DNA reads as TGTGCCAGCAGTGGTGGAGTCCGGGGTCAGAACACTGAAGCTTTCTTT. It specifies CASSGGVRGQNTEAFF.